This T cell receptor beta chain was captured in a study of T cell repertoires in cytomegalovirus infection. Overall study context: Epitope selection comprised recently identified HLA-C-restricted CMV epitopes and well-studied HLA-B-restricted CMV epitopes. TCR beta signatures that were public indicated CMV infection and matching HLA type.

MiXCR was run by TCRdb on the reads, yielding one entry per CDR3 protein. The repertoire holds around 430,000 distinct CDR3 sequences, with 42% as singletons. This clonotype occurred a few times. The antigen remains unidentified. The TCR originated in a human donor in good health (CMV status not recorded). Some clones in this sample may be carry-over from other donors' samples. The source was cultured PBMCs, collected from culture after CMV antigen stimulation.

Written as DNA, the CDR3 is TGTGCCAGCAGTTTCGGACTAGCGGGAGGTTACTATGAGCAGTTCTTC. This encodes CASSFGLAGGYYEQFF. The chain employs TRBV6-5 and TRBJ2-1, with 14 bases fitting TRBD2. Germline-derived CDR1 and CDR2 are MNHEY and SVGAGI. The CDR3 is made up of 16 amino acids. J lost 8 bases, V lost 4 bases, and 7 bases had no gene match.